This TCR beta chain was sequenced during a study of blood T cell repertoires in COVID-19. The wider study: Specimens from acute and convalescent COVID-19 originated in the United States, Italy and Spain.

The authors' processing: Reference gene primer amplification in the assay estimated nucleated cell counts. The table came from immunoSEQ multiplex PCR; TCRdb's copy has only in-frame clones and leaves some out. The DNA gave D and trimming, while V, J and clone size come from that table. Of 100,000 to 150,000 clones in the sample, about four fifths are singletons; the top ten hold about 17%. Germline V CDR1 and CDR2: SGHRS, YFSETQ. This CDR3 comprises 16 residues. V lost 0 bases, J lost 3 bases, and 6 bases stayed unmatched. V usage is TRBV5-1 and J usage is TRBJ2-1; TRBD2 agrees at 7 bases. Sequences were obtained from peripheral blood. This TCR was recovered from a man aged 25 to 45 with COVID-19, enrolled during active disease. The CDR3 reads CASSLVASGLYNEQFF. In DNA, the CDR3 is TGCGCCAGCAGCTTGGTAGCTAGCGGACTCTACAATGAGCAGTTCTTC.